Shown below are 18 T cell receptor beta chains from a single sample sequenced in a study of blood T cell repertoires in COVID-19. Libraries were prepared by immunoSEQ multiplex PCR; TCRdb keeps only in-frame clonotypes and omits some of them. The sample comprises about 120,000 clones, approximately 90% of which are singletons, and 1.5% to 2% rests with the top ten. Material: peripheral blood. The receptors here all came from a human donor with active COVID-19. The donor label of this sample is uncertain.

This chain links TRBV5-5 with TRBJ2-5; possible D gene TRBD2, 6 bases. The CDR3 covers 15 residues. V was trimmed by 0 bases and J by 3 bases, leaving 12 bases between them. CDR1 is SGHKS and CDR2 is YYEKEE in the germline V gene (reference sequence). Written as DNA, the CDR3 is TGTGCCAGCAGCTTGGTCGGAGGCGGGAAAGAGACCCAGTACTTC. Encoded protein: CASSLVGGGKETQYF. Full variable domain (remainder filled in from reference TRBV5-5 and TRBJ2-5): DAGVTQSPTHLIKTRGQQVTLRCSPISGHKSVSWYQQVLGQGPQFIFQYYEKEERGRGNFPDRFSARQFPNYSSELNVNALLLGDSALYLCASSLVGGGKETQYFGPGTRLLVL.

On this clone itself: Different DNA sequences within this sample yield the same CDR3. This chain joins TRBV9 and TRBJ1-1; the D gene is possibly TRBD1 (5 bases). The V gene's germline CDR1 is SGDLS and CDR2 YYNGEE. V was cut by 2 bases and J by 5 bases, with 31 bases left in between. The length of the CDR3 is 20 residues. The CDR3 spells CASSVGLGEGRLGRETEAFF. The DNA of the CDR3 is TGTGCCAGCAGCGTCGGGCTAGGGGAGGGCAGGCTTGGAAGGGAGACTGAAGCTTTCTTT.

The chain couples TRBV6-2 or TRBV6-3 to TRBJ2-7, with D tentatively TRBD1 (5 bases). Germline V lookup: CDR1 MNHEY, CDR2 SVGEGT. V was pared by 1 base and J by 2 bases, with 9 bases between. The CDR3 is made up of 14 amino acids. The CDR3: CASSYYDRAYEQYF. The CDR3 DNA reads TGTGCCAGCAGTTACTACGACAGAGCCTACGAGCAGTACTTC.

The CDR3 here is CASIPSGQVVPQHF. The CDR3 region has the DNA TGTGCCAGCATCCCCTCCGGACAGGTGGTGCCCCAGCATTTT. The J gene is TRBJ1-5, the V gene TRBV28; 7 positions match TRBD1. The CDR3 is 14 amino acids. V lost 7 bases, J lost 9 bases, and 12 bases stayed unmatched. From germline, CDR1 is MDHEN and CDR2 SYDVKM.

This sequence joins TRBV4-3 and TRBJ2-1; 7 bases match TRBD1. Trimming cost V 0 bases and J 6 bases; bases outside gene matches: 2. This CDR3 has 14 amino acids. The V gene's germline CDR1 is LGHNA and CDR2 YSLEER. CDR3 nucleotide sequence: TGCGCCAGCAGCCAAGAGGACAGGTTCAATGAGCAGTTCTTC. Translating it yields CASSQEDRFNEQFF.

The V call is TRBV7-2, the J call TRBJ1-5, with 7 bases that match TRBD1. CDR1 SGHTA and CDR2 FQGNSA come from the germline V gene. Germline trimming cut 6 bases from V and 4 bases from J; bases unmatched to any gene: 9. CDR3 length: 15 amino acids. The CDR3, as DNA: TGTGCCAGCAGTCCCGCCAGGGGGGATAATCAGCCCCAGCATTTT. Its translation: CASSPARGDNQPQHF. Using reference TRBV7-2 and TRBJ1-5 for the parts outside the CDR3, the full variable domain is GAGVSQSPSNKVTEKGKDVELRCDPISGHTALYWYRQSLGQGLEFLIYFQGNSAPDKSGLPSDRFSAERTGGSVSTLTIQRTQQEDSAVYLCASSPARGDNQPQHFGDGTRLSIL.

V is TRBV5-1 and J is TRBJ1-2, with D possibly TRBD1 on 6 matching bases. V dropped 0 bases and J dropped 8 bases, with 14 bases sitting between them. CDR3 size: 14 residues. In germline, CDR1 is SGHRS, CDR2 YFSETQ. CDR3 in amino acids: CASSLEADRWGYTF. The CDR3 coding sequence is TGCGCCAGCAGCTTGGAAGCGGACAGATGGGGCTACACCTTC. Full variable domain (remainder filled in from reference TRBV5-1 and TRBJ1-2): KAGVTQTPRYLIKTRGQQVTLSCSPISGHRSVSWYQQTPGQGLQFLFEYFSETQRNKGNFPGRFSGRQFSNSRSEMNVSTLELGDSALYLCASSLEADRWGYTFGSGTRLTVV.

This chain uses TRBV28 with TRBJ2-7; D is undetermined. The CDR3 has 15 amino acids. V dropped 7 bases and J dropped 0 bases, with 16 bases sitting between them. Germline V lookup: CDR1 MDHEN, CDR2 SYDVKM. CDR3 sequence: CASTSRSTFSYEQYF. The CDR3, as DNA: TGTGCCAGCACCTCCCGTAGCACTTTCTCCTACGAGCAGTACTTC.

This clone occurred once. J is TRBJ1-2 and V is TRBV25-1; D is unresolved. CDR3 length: 18 residues. CDR1 is MGHDK, CDR2 SYGVNS, per germline. V was pared by 0 bases and J by 6 bases, with 23 bases between. The CDR3 DNA reads as TGTGCCAGCAGTGAATATAGAGGGCCAACGCCGGCAGGCAATGGCTACACCTTC. It is translated as CASSEYRGPTPAGNGYTF.

The rearrangement joins TRBV19 to TRBJ1-4; D perhaps matches TRBD1 (5 bases). Germline V lookup: CDR1 LNHDA, CDR2 SQIVND (reference sequence). The CDR3 sequence is 15 residues long. The V gene lost 6 bases and the J gene lost 4 bases, with 15 bases spanning the gap. CDR3 DNA: TGTGCCAGTAGCGCACTCGACAGCCATAATGAAAAACTGTTTTTT. Amino acids: CASSALDSHNEKLFF.

V gene TRBV7-8 combines with J gene TRBJ1-5; the match to TRBD1 covers 9 bases. Germline V lookup: CDR1 SGHVS, CDR2 FQNEAQ. The CDR3 extends over 17 amino acids. The junction had 9 bases not matched to a gene; V was cut back by 1 base and J by 5 bases. The CDR3 DNA sequence: TGTGCCAGCAGCTTAGAGCCCGGACAGGGGAACTATCAGCCCCAGCATTTT. Encoded protein: CASSLEPGQGNYQPQHF.

The chain uses TRBV6-5 and TRBJ2-4; D gene unclear. The germline V and J ends were trimmed by 0 bases and 0 bases, with 9 bases remaining between them. Looked up from germline, CDR1 is MNHEY and CDR2 is SVGAGI. This CDR3 region has 16 residues. This chain's CDR3 is CASSYSAGLAKNIQYF. The CDR3 coding sequence is TGTGCCAGCAGTTACTCGGCAGGTCTAGCCAAAAACATTCAGTACTTC.

This clone turned up a few times. The chain couples TRBV28 to TRBJ2-7, with 8 nucleotides matching TRBD1. CDR1 is MDHEN, CDR2 SYDVKM, per germline. The CDR3 spans 14 residues. With 7 bases clipped from V and 3 bases from J, the junction kept 8 bases outside the gene matches. The CDR3: CASMRTGLVYEQYF. The DNA for the CDR3 is TGTGCCAGCATGCGGACAGGGCTCGTCTACGAGCAGTACTTC.

This clone was seen a handful of times. The rearrangement links TRBV7-6 to TRBJ1-1, with TRBD1 matching over 12 bases. From germline, CDR1 is SGHVS and CDR2 FNYEAQ. The CDR3 spans 18 residues. V was clipped by 5 bases and J by 5 bases; unmatched bases: 15. CDR3 loop: CASSLERDRGLELTEAFF. The CDR3, as DNA: TGTGCCAGCAGCCTCGAGCGGGACAGGGGGCTGGAGCTGACTGAAGCTTTCTTT.

The rearrangement links TRBV18 to TRBJ2-1, with TRBD1 identical over 7 bases. CDR3 length equals 14 residues. Germline lookup yields CDR1 KGHSH and CDR2 LQKENI. J lost 6 bases, V lost 5 bases, and 7 bases had no gene match. The CDR3 bases are TGTGCCAGCTCATATCGGACAGGCCCCAATGAGCAGTTCTTC. Its translation is CASSYRTGPNEQFF.

The rearrangement uses TRBV27 and TRBJ1-3; 7 nucleotides match TRBD1. Per the germline V gene, CDR1 is MNHEY and CDR2 is SMNVEV (reference sequence). The CDR3 spans 15 residues. V shed 5 bases and J 3 bases; nucleotides not matched to a gene: 7. The CDR3 is CASSPRGRSGNTIYF. CDR3 coding DNA: TGTGCCAGCAGTCCGAGGGGGCGAAGTGGAAACACCATATATTTT.

CDR3 nucleotide sequence: TGTGCCAGCAGCCCCTTTAAGGCGGGGAGGGGAGAGACCCAGTACTTC. Its protein product is CASSPFKAGRGETQYF. The chain joins TRBV11-2 to TRBJ2-5, with 7 bases fitting TRBD2. The CDR3 has 16 amino acids. V lost 5 bases and J lost 4; bases outside the gene matches: 13. Germline-derived CDR1 and CDR2 are SGHAT and FQNNGV. The complete variable domain, with remaining parts taken from reference TRBV11-2 and TRBJ2-5, reads EAGVAQSPRYKIIEKRQSVAFWCNPISGHATLYWYQQILGQGPKLLIQFQNNGVVDDSQLPKDRFSAERLKGVDSTLKIQPAKLEDSAVYLCASSPFKAGRGETQYFGPGTRLLVL.

This chain's CDR3 is CASSRTGSYEQYF. For the CDR3, the DNA is TGTGCCAGCAGCAGGACGGGGTCCTACGAGCAGTACTTC. The chain recombines TRBV7-9 with TRBJ2-7; D may be TRBD2 (5 bases). V lost 5 bases, J lost 1 base, and 9 bases lay in between. CDR1 is SEHNR and CDR2 is FQNEAQ in the germline V gene (reference sequence). The CDR3 runs to 13 residues.